The next 18 T cell receptor beta chains were all read from a single sample in a study of a mutant IDH1 vaccine in newly diagnosed glioma. Data came from immunoSEQ multiplex PCR; TCRdb stores just in-frame clones and leaves some out. The sample lists some 59,000 clones, about 91% occurring once. The antigens of these receptors remain unknown. Sample time point: week 11, during vaccination. Vaccinated patients received 300 ug of mutant IDH1 20-mer peptide per dose, with topical imiquimod. The sample in question was PBMCs, obtained from a glioma patient whose treatment included an IDH1 peptide vaccine. Receptor source: a man in his forties with glioma.

The V and J genes are TRBV11-2 and TRBJ1-1; D unresolved. The CDR3 has 14 residues. Trimming pared 1 base from V and 5 bases from J, leaving 11 bases between. Per germline, CDR1 SGHAT and CDR2 FQNNGV. The CDR3 protein is CASSLAVRGTEAFF. In DNA, the CDR3 is TGTGCCAGCAGCTTAGCGGTTCGAGGTACTGAAGCTTTCTTT.

This clone was seen once. The chain uses TRBV6-6 and TRBJ1-2; 9 bases agree with TRBD1. Per germline, CDR1 MNHNY and CDR2 SVGAGI (reference sequence). V lost 5 bases to trimming and J lost 6 bases; unmatched junction nucleotides: 10. CDR3 length: 15 residues. The CDR3: CASSHTTGGTDGYTF. CDR3 bases: TGTGCCAGCAGTCACACGACAGGGGGAACGGATGGCTACACCTTC.

The chain couples TRBV11-2 to TRBJ1-2; tentatively, D is TRBD1 (6 bases). Between the trimmed V and J ends, which lost 1 base and 7 bases, there was a span of 22 bases. CDR1 and CDR2 (germline): SGHAT, FQNNGV. The CDR3 contains 17 residues. The CDR3 loop is CASSLGLTVVHRAGYTF. CDR3 DNA: TGTGCCAGCAGCTTAGGACTTACGGTTGTTCACAGGGCTGGCTACACCTTC. The variable domain in full, with the rest retrieved from reference TRBV11-2 and TRBJ1-2, is EAGVAQSPRYKIIEKRQSVAFWCNPISGHATLYWYQQILGQGPKLLIQFQNNGVVDDSQLPKDRFSAERLKGVDSTLKIQPAKLEDSAVYLCASSLGLTVVHRAGYTFGSGTRLTVV.

The rearrangement joins TRBV6-5 to TRBJ2-7; D is uncertain. Trimming took 0 bases from V and 0 from J, leaving 6 bases between them. The CDR3 runs 14 residues. Germline V gene lookup returns CDR1 MNHEY and CDR2 SVGAGI. CDR3 protein: CASSYSFGSYEQYF. In DNA form, the CDR3 reads TGTGCCAGCAGTTACTCTTTCGGCTCCTACGAGCAGTACTTC.

CDR3 in amino acids: CASRPSRAGNYGYTF. In DNA, the CDR3 is TGCGCCAGCAGGCCATCCCGTGCGGGGAACTATGGCTACACCTTC. The chain recombines TRBV5-1 with TRBJ1-2; D is unresolved. From germline, CDR1 is SGHRS and CDR2 YFSETQ. This CDR3 is built from 15 residues. V lost 5 bases to trimming and J lost 2 bases, with 16 bases between them.

The rearrangement uses TRBV7-9 and TRBJ1-4; no firm D call. The CDR3 runs to 17 residues. The germline V gene encodes CDR1 SEHNR and CDR2 FQNEAQ (reference sequence). Trimming stripped 6 bases from V and 5 bases from J, with 22 bases between. The CDR3 region is CASRSRTQIERNEKLFF. CDR3 DNA sequence: TGTGCCAGCAGATCCAGGACGCAAATAGAAAGGAATGAAAAACTGTTTTTT.

The chain recombines TRBV5-4 with TRBJ2-3; D is uncertain. Per the germline V gene, CDR1 is SGHNT and CDR2 is YYREEE (reference sequence). The CDR3 sequence is 12 residues long. The germline V and J ends were trimmed by 3 bases and 2 bases, with 4 bases remaining between them. The CDR3 here is CASSSITDTQYF. For the CDR3, the DNA is TGTGCCAGCAGCTCAATCACAGATACGCAGTATTTT.

The V and J genes are TRBV4-3 and TRBJ2-3; D not resolved. Per the germline V gene, CDR1 is LGHNA and CDR2 is YSLEER. Trimming pared 1 base from V and 3 bases from J, leaving 11 bases between. The CDR3 is 15 amino acids. The CDR3 DNA reads as TGCGCCAGCAGCCAAGGGCTAGAAGCGACAGATACGCAGTATTTT. Amino acids: CASSQGLEATDTQYF.

The chain recombines TRBV5-4 with TRBJ2-3; 8 bases align to TRBD2. The V gene end was trimmed by 3 bases and the J gene end by 6 bases; junction bases not matched to a gene: 6. The CDR3 spans 14 residues. The V gene's germline CDR1 is SGHNT and CDR2 YYREEE (reference sequence). For the CDR3, the DNA is TGTGCCAGCAGCTCAGGGACTAGTATGGATACGCAGTATTTT. This gives the protein CASSSGTSMDTQYF.

This clone was seen only once. The V gene is TRBV10-3, the J gene TRBJ2-7, with a tentative D call TRBD1 (5 bases). The germline V gene has CDR1 ENHRY and CDR2 SYGVKD. The V gene lost 6 bases and the J gene lost 2 bases, with 11 bases spanning the gap. This CDR3 is built from 13 residues. CDR3 DNA sequence: TGTGCCATCAGCTTAGACAGCACCTACGAGCAGTACGTC. Encoded protein: CAISLDSTYEQYV.

This clone was seen only once. The chain uses TRBV27 and TRBJ2-2; 8 bases map to TRBD2. Germline CDR1 MNHEY, CDR2 SMNVEV (reference sequence). This CDR3 comprises 16 residues. The V and J ends lost 3 bases and 0 bases, in that order; junction bases with no gene match: 3. CDR3 DNA sequence: TGTGCCAGCAGTTTGCGGGGGGTGGCGAACACCGGGGAGCTGTTTTTT. Protein: CASSLRGVANTGELFF.

The V and J genes are TRBV4-3 and TRBJ2-1; 12 nucleotides align to TRBD2. CDR3 length: 17 amino acids. Unmatched junction bases numbered 6, after V lost 1 base and J lost 5 bases. Germline assignment: CDR1 LGHNA and CDR2 YSLEER. CDR3 sequence (DNA): TGCGCCAGCAGCCAAGGTCTAGCGGGAGGGGGGGACAATGAGCAGTTCTTC. This codes for CASSQGLAGGGDNEQFF.

The rearrangement links TRBV6-1 to TRBJ1-2; D is possibly TRBD1 (6 bases). The germline V gene has CDR1 MNHNS and CDR2 SASEGT. The ends were cut back, 7 bases at V and 4 bases at J, with 16 bases in the middle. The CDR3 totals 14 residues. In DNA form, the CDR3 reads TGTGCCAGCATACTCAGGGGTCTCAGCTATGGCTACACCTTC. Protein sequence: CASILRGLSYGYTF.

The chain employs TRBV6-1 and TRBJ2-1; 7 positions match TRBD1. J gave up 3 bases and V 1 base, and 6 bases lay outside the gene matches. Germline V gene lookup returns CDR1 MNHNS and CDR2 SASEGT. The CDR3 totals 16 residues. The CDR3, as DNA: TGTGCCAGCAGTGAAGTAGGGCAGGGGGTCTACAATGAGCAGTTCTTC. This codes for CASSEVGQGVYNEQFF.

The chain employs TRBV7-8 and TRBJ1-4, with D possibly matching TRBD1 (6 bases). The CDR3 contains 14 residues. Germline lookup yields CDR1 SGHVS and CDR2 FQNEAQ. The V end lost 1 base, the J end lost 8 bases, and 11 bases lay between the germline ends. CDR3 amino acids: CASSLVGGREKLFF. The CDR3 coding sequence is TGTGCCAGCAGCTTAGTCGGGGGGCGCGAAAAACTGTTTTTT.

This chain joins TRBV9 and TRBJ2-1; 10 nucleotides match TRBD2. Germline trimming cut 4 bases from V and 4 bases from J; bases unmatched to any gene: 5. Germline V lookup: CDR1 SGDLS, CDR2 YYNGEE. The CDR3 extends over 15 amino acids. The CDR3 here is CASSPGTSAYNEQFF. CDR3 nucleotides: TGTGCCAGCAGCCCGGGGACTAGCGCTTACAATGAGCAGTTCTTC.

J is TRBJ2-2 and V is TRBV30; D gene unclear. The CDR3 extends over 17 amino acids. In germline, CDR1 is GTSNPN, CDR2 SVGIG (reference sequence). The V end lost 0 bases, the J end lost 0 bases, and 14 bases lay between the germline ends. The CDR3 here is CAWSVGSPSSNTGELFF. The CDR3 region has the DNA TGTGCCTGGAGTGTGGGCAGCCCAAGTTCGAACACCGGGGAGCTGTTTTTT.

The sample holds one count of this clone. V gene TRBV5-1 combines with J gene TRBJ1-4; no definite D call. Trimming pared 0 bases from V and 7 bases from J, leaving 7 bases between. Germline CDR1 and CDR2: SGHRS and YFSETQ. This CDR3 spans 13 amino acids. CDR3 in DNA: TGCGCCAGCAGCTTGGAGGGCGGTGAAAAACTGTTTTTT. Protein: CASSLEGGEKLFF. Full variable domain (missing parts from reference TRBV5-1 and TRBJ1-4): KAGVTQTPRYLIKTRGQQVTLSCSPISGHRSVSWYQQTPGQGLQFLFEYFSETQRNKGNFPGRFSGRQFSNSRSEMNVSTLELGDSALYLCASSLEGGEKLFFGSGTQLSVL.